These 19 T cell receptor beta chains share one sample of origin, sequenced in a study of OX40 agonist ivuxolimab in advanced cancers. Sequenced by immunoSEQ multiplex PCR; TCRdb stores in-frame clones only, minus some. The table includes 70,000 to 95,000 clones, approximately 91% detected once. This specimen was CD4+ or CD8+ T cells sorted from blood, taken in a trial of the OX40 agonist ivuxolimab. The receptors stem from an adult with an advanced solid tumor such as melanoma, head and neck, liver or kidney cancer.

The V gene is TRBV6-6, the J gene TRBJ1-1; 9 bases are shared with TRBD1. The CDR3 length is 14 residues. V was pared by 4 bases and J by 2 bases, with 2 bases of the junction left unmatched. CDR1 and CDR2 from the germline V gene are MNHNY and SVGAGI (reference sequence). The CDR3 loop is CASSFTGGNTEAFF. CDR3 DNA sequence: TGTGCCAGCAGTTTCACAGGGGGCAACACTGAAGCTTTCTTT.

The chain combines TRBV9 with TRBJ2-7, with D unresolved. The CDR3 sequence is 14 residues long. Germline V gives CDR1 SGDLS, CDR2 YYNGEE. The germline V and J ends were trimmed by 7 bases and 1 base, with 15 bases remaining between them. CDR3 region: CASSKAGPSYEQYF. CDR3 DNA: TGTGCCAGCTCCAAAGCAGGACCGTCCTACGAGCAGTACTTC.

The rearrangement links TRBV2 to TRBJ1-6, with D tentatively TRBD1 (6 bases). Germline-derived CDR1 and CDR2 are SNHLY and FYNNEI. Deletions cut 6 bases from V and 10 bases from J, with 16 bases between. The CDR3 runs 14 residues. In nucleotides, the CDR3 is TGTGCCAGCAGAGACACAGGGATTGGCTCACCCCTCCACTTT. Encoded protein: CASRDTGIGSPLHF. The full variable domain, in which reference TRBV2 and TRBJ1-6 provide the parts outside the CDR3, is EPEVTQTPSHQVTQMGQEVILRCVPISNHLYFYWYRQILGQKVEFLVSFYNNEISEKSEIFDDQFSVERPDGSNFTLKIRSTKLEDSAMYFCASRDTGIGSPLHFGNGTRLTVT.

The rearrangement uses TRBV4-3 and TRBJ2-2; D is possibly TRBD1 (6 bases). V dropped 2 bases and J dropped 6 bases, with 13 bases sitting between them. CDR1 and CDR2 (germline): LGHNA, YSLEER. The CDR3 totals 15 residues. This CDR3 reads CASSQQSGVAGELFF. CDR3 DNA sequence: TGCGCCAGCAGCCAACAGTCAGGGGTTGCCGGGGAGCTGTTTTTT.

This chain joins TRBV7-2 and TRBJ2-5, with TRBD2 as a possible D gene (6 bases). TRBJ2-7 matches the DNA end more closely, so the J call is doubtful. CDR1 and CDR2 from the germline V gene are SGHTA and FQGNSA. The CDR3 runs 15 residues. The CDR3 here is CASSTSGTGVYEQYF. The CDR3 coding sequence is TGTGCCAGCAGCACTTCCGGGACTGGGGTCTACGAGCAGTACTTC.

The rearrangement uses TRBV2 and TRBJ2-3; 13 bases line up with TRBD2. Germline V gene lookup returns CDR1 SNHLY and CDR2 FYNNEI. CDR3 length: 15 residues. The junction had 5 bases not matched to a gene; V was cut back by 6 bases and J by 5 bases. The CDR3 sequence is CASRTSGGALDTQYF. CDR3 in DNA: TGTGCCAGCAGAACTAGCGGGGGGGCCTTAGATACGCAGTATTTT. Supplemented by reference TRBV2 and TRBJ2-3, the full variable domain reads EPEVTQTPSHQVTQMGQEVILRCVPISNHLYFYWYRQILGQKVEFLVSFYNNEISEKSEIFDDQFSVERPDGSNFTLKIRSTKLEDSAMYFCASRTSGGALDTQYFGPGTRLTVL.

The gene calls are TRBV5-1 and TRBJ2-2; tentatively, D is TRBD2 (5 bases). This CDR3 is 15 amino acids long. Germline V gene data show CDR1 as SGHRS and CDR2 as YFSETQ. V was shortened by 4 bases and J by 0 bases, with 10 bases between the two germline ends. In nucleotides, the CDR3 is TGCGCCAGCAGCGTCTCGACTACGAACACCGGGGAGCTGTTTTTT. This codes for CASSVSTTNTGELFF.

The CDR3 spells CASSSRQGDQPQHF. DNA of the CDR3: TGTGCCAGCAGCTCCCGACAGGGGGATCAGCCCCAGCATTTT. V gene TRBV7-2 combines with J gene TRBJ1-5; TRBD1 aligns across 9 bases. Trimming removed 4 bases from V and 5 bases from J; junction bases left unmatched: 3. This CDR3 has 14 amino acids. Germline V CDR1 and CDR2: SGHTA, FQGNSA.

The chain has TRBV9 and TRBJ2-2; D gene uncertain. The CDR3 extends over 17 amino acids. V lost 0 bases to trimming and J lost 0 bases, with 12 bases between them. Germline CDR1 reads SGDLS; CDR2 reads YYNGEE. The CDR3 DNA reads TGTGCCAGCAGCGTAGTAACGGCTAGTTCGAACACCGGGGAGCTGTTTTTT. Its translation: CASSVVTASSNTGELFF. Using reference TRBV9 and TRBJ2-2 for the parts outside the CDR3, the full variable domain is DSGVTQTPKHLITATGQRVTLRCSPRSGDLSVYWYQQSLDQGLQFLIQYYNGEERAKGNILERFSAQQFPDLHSELNLSSLELGDSALYFCASSVVTASSNTGELFFGEGSRLTVL.

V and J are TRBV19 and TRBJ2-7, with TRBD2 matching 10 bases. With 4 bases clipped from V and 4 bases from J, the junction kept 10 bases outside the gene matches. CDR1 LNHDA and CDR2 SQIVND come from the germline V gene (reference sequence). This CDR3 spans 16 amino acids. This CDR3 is CASSTEKRGGRYEQYF. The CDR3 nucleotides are TGTGCCAGTAGTACGGAAAAGCGGGGGGGCAGATACGAGCAGTACTTC. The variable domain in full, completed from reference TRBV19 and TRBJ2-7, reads DGGITQSPKYLFRKEGQNVTLSCEQNLNHDAMYWYRQDPGQGLRLIYYSQIVNDFQKGDIAEGYSVSREKKESFPLTVTSAQKNPTAFYLCASSTEKRGGRYEQYFGPGTRLTVT.

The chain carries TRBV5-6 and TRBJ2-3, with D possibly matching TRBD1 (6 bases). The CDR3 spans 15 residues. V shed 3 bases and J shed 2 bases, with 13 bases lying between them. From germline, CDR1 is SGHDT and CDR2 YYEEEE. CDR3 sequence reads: CASSSPGQLTDTQYF. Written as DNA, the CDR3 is TGTGCCAGCAGCTCCCCGGGACAACTCACAGATACGCAGTATTTT.

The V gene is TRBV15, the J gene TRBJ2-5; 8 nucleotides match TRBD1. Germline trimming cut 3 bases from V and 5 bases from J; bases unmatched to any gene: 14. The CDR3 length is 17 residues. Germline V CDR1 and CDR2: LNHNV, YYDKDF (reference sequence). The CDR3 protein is CATSSQDRGQYGETQYF. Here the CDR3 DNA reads TGTGCCACCAGCAGTCAAGACAGGGGACAATATGGGGAGACCCAGTACTTC. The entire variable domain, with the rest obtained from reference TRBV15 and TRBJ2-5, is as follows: DAMVIQNPRYQVTQFGKPVTLSCSQTLNHNVMYWYQQKSSQAPKLLFHYYDKDFNNEADTPDNFQSRRPNTSFCFLDIRSPGLGDTAMYLCATSSQDRGQYGETQYFGPGTRLLVL.

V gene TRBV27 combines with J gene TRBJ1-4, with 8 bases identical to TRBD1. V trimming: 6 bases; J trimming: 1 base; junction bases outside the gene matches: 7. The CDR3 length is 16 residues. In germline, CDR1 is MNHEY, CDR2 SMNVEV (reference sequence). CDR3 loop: CASSRTGRGTNEKLFF. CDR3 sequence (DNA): TGTGCCAGCAGCAGGACAGGGAGGGGAACTAATGAAAAACTGTTTTTT.

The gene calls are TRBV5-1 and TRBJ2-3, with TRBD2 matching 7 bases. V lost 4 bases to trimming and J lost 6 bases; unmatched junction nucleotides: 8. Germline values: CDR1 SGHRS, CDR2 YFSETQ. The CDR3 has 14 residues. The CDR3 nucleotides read TGCGCCAGCAGCCCACTGGGGGGGTTTGATACGCAGTATTTT. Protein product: CASSPLGGFDTQYF. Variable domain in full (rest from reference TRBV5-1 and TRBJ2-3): KAGVTQTPRYLIKTRGQQVTLSCSPISGHRSVSWYQQTPGQGLQFLFEYFSETQRNKGNFPGRFSGRQFSNSRSEMNVSTLELGDSALYLCASSPLGGFDTQYFGPGTRLTVL.

The CDR3 coding sequence is TGTGCCAGTAGTGCCACTACTAGCGGGAAGGTCTACGAGCAGTACTTC. Protein sequence: CASSATTSGKVYEQYF. The rearrangement links TRBV19 to TRBJ2-7, with 10 bases identical to TRBD2. Germline trimming cut 5 bases from V and 3 bases from J; bases unmatched to any gene: 10. Germline CDR1 reads LNHDA; CDR2 reads SQIVND (reference sequence). The CDR3 covers 16 residues.

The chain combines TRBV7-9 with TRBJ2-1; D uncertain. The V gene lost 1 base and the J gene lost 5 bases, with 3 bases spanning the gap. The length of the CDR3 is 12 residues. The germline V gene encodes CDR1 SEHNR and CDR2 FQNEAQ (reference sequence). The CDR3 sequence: CASSLDDNEQFF. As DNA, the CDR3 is TGTGCCAGCAGCTTAGATGACAATGAGCAGTTCTTC.

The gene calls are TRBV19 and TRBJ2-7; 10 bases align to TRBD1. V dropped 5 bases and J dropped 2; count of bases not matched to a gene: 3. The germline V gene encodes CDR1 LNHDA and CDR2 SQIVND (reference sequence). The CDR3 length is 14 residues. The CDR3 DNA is TGTGCCAGTAGTCCGGGACAGGGGACCTACGAGCAGTACTTC. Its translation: CASSPGQGTYEQYF.

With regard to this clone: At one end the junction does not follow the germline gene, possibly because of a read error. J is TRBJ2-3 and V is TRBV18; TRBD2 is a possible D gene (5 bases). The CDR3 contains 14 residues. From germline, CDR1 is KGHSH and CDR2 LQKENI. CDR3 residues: CASSPLSSRDTQYF. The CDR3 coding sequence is TGTGCCAGCTCACCACTCTCTAGCAGAGATACGCAGTATTTT.

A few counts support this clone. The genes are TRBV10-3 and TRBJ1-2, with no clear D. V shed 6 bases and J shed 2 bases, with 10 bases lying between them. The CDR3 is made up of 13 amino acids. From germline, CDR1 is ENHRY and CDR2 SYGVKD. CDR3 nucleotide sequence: TGTGCCATCAGCACTATTGCAAACTATGGCTACACCTTC. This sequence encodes CAISTIANYGYTF.